Each of the 10 T cell receptor beta chains below was sequenced from the same sample in a study of T cell responses to AZD1222 COVID-19 vaccine. Data came from immunoSEQ multiplex PCR; TCRdb stores just in-frame clones and leaves some out. The sample shows 95,000 to 110,000 clones, around 90% of them seen only once. The specimen comprised peripheral blood, sampled on day 0 of AZD1222 vaccination. Receptors were obtained from an adult in good health.

The gene calls are TRBV30 and TRBJ2-3; D is uncertain. The CDR3 is 14 residues long. V lost 0 bases, J lost 4 bases, and 11 bases lay in between. Germline lookup yields CDR1 GTSNPN and CDR2 SVGIG (reference sequence). The CDR3 DNA is TGTGCCTGGAGTGTAAAGGTATGTGCAGATACGCAGTATTTT. Translation: CAWSVKVCADTQYF.

A word on this clone: Germline and junction disagree at one end, which may indicate a read error. The rearrangement links TRBV7-3 to TRBJ2-1, with D unresolved. The germline gives CDR1 SGHTA, CDR2 FQGTGA. The CDR3 length is 16 residues. CDR3 nucleotide sequence: TGTGCCAGCAACTTAACGGGTGGGCGAACCTACAATGAGCAGTTCTTC. Its protein is CASNLTGGRTYNEQFF. Together with reference TRBV7-3 and TRBJ2-1, the CDR3 gives the full variable domain: GAGVSQTPSNKVTEKGKYVELRCDPISGHTALYWYRQSLGQGPEFLIYFQGTGAADDSGLPNDRFFAVRPEGSVSTLKIQRTERGDSAVYLCASNLTGGRTYNEQFFGPGTRLTVL.

This chain uses TRBV3-1 (or the pseudogene TRBV3-2) with TRBJ2-2; perhaps TRBD2 as D (6 bases). Germline V gives CDR1 LGHDT, CDR2 YNNKEL (reference sequence). V was clipped by 0 bases and J by 7 bases, with 12 bases between them. The CDR3 sequence is 15 residues long. In nucleotides, the CDR3 is TGTGCCAGCAGCCAAGATTGGGGGGTCGGCGGGGAGCTGTTTTTT. As protein: CASSQDWGVGGELFF.

This clone was seen a handful of times. V usage is TRBV6-5 and J usage is TRBJ2-7, with D hard to call. This CDR3 is built from 15 residues. Germline-derived CDR1 and CDR2 are MNHEY and SVGAGI. Trimming took off 5 bases at V and 3 bases at J, with 17 bases between the two ends. CDR3 DNA sequence: TGTGCCAGCAGTCCGCGTTCTGGCAATGACTACGAGCAGTACTTC. Amino acids: CASSPRSGNDYEQYF.

J is TRBJ1-1 and V is TRBV18; D perhaps matches TRBD1 (6 bases). V was trimmed by 2 bases and J by 2 bases, leaving 15 bases between them. Germline values: CDR1 KGHSH, CDR2 LQKENI. CDR3 length equals 16 residues. The chain's CDR3 is CASSPMEGGLNTEAFF. DNA for the CDR3: TGTGCCAGCTCACCAATGGAGGGGGGACTCAACACTGAAGCTTTCTTT.

V and J are TRBV4-2 and TRBJ1-1, with TRBD1 identical over 7 bases. Germline V CDR1 and CDR2: LGHNA, YNFKEQ. The CDR3 sequence is 16 residues long. V trimming: 2 bases; J trimming: 7 bases; junction bases outside the gene matches: 13. The chain's CDR3 is CASSQSSGTAYYEAFF. For the CDR3, the DNA is TGTGCCAGCAGCCAATCCTCTGGGACAGCTTATTATGAAGCTTTCTTT.

The chain combines TRBV19 with TRBJ2-2, with a weak D call TRBD2 (6 bases). Germline CDR1 is LNHDA and CDR2 is SQIVND (reference sequence). This CDR3 is 16 amino acids long. This chain's CDR3 is CAVGNGPGANTGELFF. DNA of the CDR3: TGTGCGGTGGGGAACGGCCCGGGGGCGAACACCGGGGAGCTGTTTTTT.

The chain uses TRBV28 and TRBJ1-6; tentatively, D is TRBD1 (6 bases). V lost 3 bases and J lost 7, with 10 bases in between. The CDR3 totals 14 residues. Germline CDR1 reads MDHEN; CDR2 reads SYDVKM. The CDR3, as DNA: TGTGCCAGCAGTTTGGTGCAGGGGAATTCACCCCTCCACTTT. This encodes CASSLVQGNSPLHF.

A note on this clone: Its ends do not fully match the called genes, so a read error is possible. The chain employs TRBV3-1 (or the pseudogene TRBV3-2) and TRBJ2-7; no firm D call. The CDR3 length is 17 residues. CDR1 and CDR2 (germline): LGHDT, YNNKEL (reference sequence). CDR3 sequence: CASSQVHVDPGSSEQYF. The CDR3 DNA reads as TGTGCCAGCAGCCAAGTCCATGTAGACCCAGGTTCCTCCGAGCAGTACTTC.

The chain links TRBV11-3 to TRBJ2-1, with a tentative D call TRBD2 (5 bases). The CDR3 totals 13 residues. CDR1 is SGHNT, CDR2 YENEEA, per germline. V was pared by 3 bases and J by 3 bases, with 6 bases between. The CDR3 is CASSFGLYNEQFF. The CDR3 DNA is TGTGCCAGCAGCTTTGGACTCTACAATGAGCAGTTCTTC.